This entry lists 21 T cell receptor beta chains sequenced from one sample in a study of blood T cell repertoires in COVID-19. Produced via immunoSEQ multiplex PCR; TCRdb's table is partial and in-frame only. Counted here are 150,000 to 200,000 clones, 75% to 90% occurring once; the ten biggest clones make up 10% to 15%. Sequenced sample: PBMCs or T cells enriched from blood (not recorded which). These receptors were obtained from a woman aged 60 to 75 who had recovered from COVID-19.

The chain employs TRBV7-2 and TRBJ1-2; TRBD1 aligns across 8 bases. J lost 2 bases, V lost 4 bases, and 15 bases had no gene match. Germline loops: CDR1 SGHTA, CDR2 FQGNSA. CDR3 length: 18 amino acids. The CDR3 nucleotides read TGTGCCAGCAGCTCACGAACCGGGACAGGTCCCCTGAACTATGGCTACACCTTC. Translated: CASSSRTGTGPLNYGYTF.

For this clone: Different DNA sequences within this sample yield the same CDR3. The chain is built from TRBV5-1 and TRBJ2-1, with D tentatively TRBD1 (5 bases). Looked up from germline, CDR1 is SGHRS and CDR2 is YFSETQ. The CDR3 sequence is 15 residues long. Trimming took off 1 base at V and 0 bases at J, with 8 bases between the two ends. CDR3 region: CASSLQGSSYNEQFF. CDR3 DNA: TGCGCCAGCAGCTTGCAGGGCAGCTCCTACAATGAGCAGTTCTTC.

V usage is TRBV11-1 and J usage is TRBJ1-6, with a tentative D call TRBD1 (6 bases). Germline CDR1 reads SGHAT; CDR2 reads FQDESV (reference sequence). The CDR3 runs 16 residues. The germline V and J ends were trimmed by 2 bases and 11 bases, with 19 bases remaining between them. The CDR3 coding sequence is TGTGCCAGCAGCTTAAGTCTGCACAGGGCCTCGACACCCCTCCACTTT. Translation: CASSLSLHRASTPLHF.

The chain joins TRBV28 to TRBJ1-5; D is undetermined. The V end lost 0 bases, the J end lost 0 bases, and 6 bases lay between the germline ends. Germline V CDR1 and CDR2: MDHEN, SYDVKM. This CDR3 is built from 15 residues. CDR3 DNA: TGTGCCAGCAGTTTATGGCAACTTAGCAATCAGCCCCAGCATTTT. Its translation is CASSLWQLSNQPQHF. Using reference TRBV28 and TRBJ1-5 for the parts outside the CDR3, the full variable domain is DVKVTQSSRYLVKRTGEKVFLECVQDMDHENMFWYRQDPGLGLRLIYFSYDVKMKEKGDIPEGYSVSREKKERFSLILESASTNQTSMYLCASSLWQLSNQPQHFGDGTRLSIL.

Note on this clone: The same CDR3 arises from other DNA sequences in this sample as well. This chain uses TRBV3-1 (or the pseudogene TRBV3-2) with TRBJ2-5; D remains ambiguous. V lost 1 base and J 5 bases, leaving 5 bases between the germline ends. The length of the CDR3 is 12 residues. CDR1 and CDR2 (germline): LGHDT, YNNKEL (reference sequence). The CDR3 coding sequence is TGTGCCAGCAGCCAAGTGCGGGAGACCCAGTACTTC. Its translation is CASSQVRETQYF.

The CDR3 DNA reads TGTGCCAGCAGCCCGGGACTAGTTTTTGGGCAGTACTTC. The encoded protein is CASSPGLVFGQYF. This chain joins TRBV3-1 (or the pseudogene TRBV3-2) and TRBJ2-7; 8 nucleotides agree with TRBD2. Germline CDR1 reads LGHDT; CDR2 reads YNNKEL (reference sequence). Losses at the gene ends were 4 bases for V and 9 bases for J; bases not matched to a gene: 8. The CDR3 totals 13 residues.

The chain is built from TRBV5-5 and TRBJ2-5; TRBD1 is a possible D gene (6 bases). This CDR3 comprises 15 residues. Germline CDR1 and CDR2: SGHKS and YYEKEE (reference sequence). The V and J ends lost 4 bases and 2 bases respectively, with 15 bases between them. The CDR3 bases are TGTGCCAGCAGCGGATCACAGGGCTATCAAGAGACCCAGTACTTC. Translated, it gives CASSGSQGYQETQYF. The whole variable domain, filled in from reference TRBV5-5 and TRBJ2-5, reads DAGVTQSPTHLIKTRGQQVTLRCSPISGHKSVSWYQQVLGQGPQFIFQYYEKEERGRGNFPDRFSARQFPNYSSELNVNALLLGDSALYLCASSGSQGYQETQYFGPGTRLLVL.

This chain links TRBV4-2 with TRBJ1-4; D remains unclear. CDR1 LGHNA and CDR2 YNFKEQ come from the germline V gene. V dropped 0 bases and J dropped 0 bases, with 11 bases sitting between them. This CDR3 is 17 amino acids long. CDR3 in DNA: TGTGCCAGCAGCCAAGATTCTACCCGGGCAACTAATGAAAAACTGTTTTTT. Translation gives CASSQDSTRATNEKLFF.

V gene TRBV2 combines with J gene TRBJ2-3; the D is unclear. Germline V gene lookup returns CDR1 SNHLY and CDR2 FYNNEI. CDR3 length equals 14 residues. Trimming left V 5 bases short and J 8 bases short, with 17 bases between. The CDR3 sequence is CASSRTGGQGTQYF. DNA for the CDR3: TGTGCCAGCAGTCGTACTGGCGGTCAAGGTACGCAGTATTTT.

This rearrangement joins TRBV12-3 or TRBV12-4 to TRBJ2-5, with D possibly TRBD2 on 5 matching bases. V gave up 3 bases and J gave up 10 bases, with 15 bases separating them. The CDR3 length is 13 residues. The CDR3 region is CASSLGRLGDQYF. Here the CDR3 DNA reads TGTGCCAGCAGTTTGGGCAGACTGGGAGACCAGTACTTC.

The rearrangement uses TRBV6-5 and TRBJ1-1; D not resolved. Germline loops: CDR1 MNHEY, CDR2 SVGAGI. CDR3 size: 14 residues. The ends were cut back, 2 bases at V and 0 bases at J, with 7 bases in the middle. The chain's CDR3 is CASSYTAMNTEAFF. CDR3 nucleotide sequence: TGTGCCAGCAGTTACACAGCCATGAACACTGAAGCTTTCTTT.

The CDR3 nucleotides read TGTGCCAGCAGCCCTACACAGGGGGCGCTAGGGGGCTACACCTTC. It is translated as CASSPTQGALGGYTF. The genes are TRBV7-9 and TRBJ1-2, with 9 positions matching TRBD1. The germline gives CDR1 SEHNR, CDR2 FQNEAQ (reference sequence). CDR3 size: 15 residues. V lost 5 bases to trimming and J lost 8 bases; unmatched junction nucleotides: 12.

This rearrangement joins TRBV2 to TRBJ1-4, with D unresolved. The CDR3 spans 14 residues. Germline CDR1 and CDR2: SNHLY and FYNNEI. V gave up 7 bases and J gave up 8 bases, with 17 bases separating them. CDR3 residues: CASTPLQLLEKLFF. Here the CDR3 DNA reads TGTGCCAGCACCCCCCTACAGCTTCTAGAAAAACTGTTTTTT.

This clone showed up just a few times. J is TRBJ2-5 and V is TRBV5-6, with TRBD2 matching 7 bases. Germline V lookup: CDR1 SGHDT, CDR2 YYEEEE. The CDR3 is 14 residues long. J was trimmed by 5 bases and V by 4 bases; bases with no gene match: 8. The CDR3 sequence: CASSATREGETQYF. In DNA, the CDR3 is TGTGCCAGCAGCGCCACCAGGGAGGGGGAGACCCAGTACTTC. Together with reference TRBV5-6 and TRBJ2-5, the CDR3 gives the full variable domain: DAGVTQSPTHLIKTRGQQVTLRCSPKSGHDTVSWYQQALGQGPQFIFQYYEEEERQRGNFPDRFSGHQFPNYSSELNVNALLLGDSALYLCASSATREGETQYFGPGTRLLVL.

The V gene is TRBV18, the J gene TRBJ1-1, with a possible D match to TRBD1 (6 bases). Trimming took off 1 base at V and 3 bases at J, with 9 bases between the two ends. The CDR3 contains 14 residues. Germline V gene lookup returns CDR1 KGHSH and CDR2 LQKENI. CDR3 coding DNA: TGTGCCAGCTCACCACTGACAGGAGACACTGAAGCTTTCTTT. Protein: CASSPLTGDTEAFF.

The chain recombines TRBV2 with TRBJ2-7; D gene unclear. Trimming cost V 3 bases and J 5 bases, with 11 bases left between them. Germline-derived CDR1 and CDR2 are SNHLY and FYNNEI. The CDR3 length is 13 residues. In nucleotides, the CDR3 is TGTGCCAGCAGTGATACGGGTTGGGACGAGCAGTACTTC. Its protein product is CASSDTGWDEQYF.

The chain carries TRBV27 and TRBJ2-5, with 8 bases aligning to TRBD2. V dropped 4 bases and J dropped 3; count of bases not matched to a gene: 7. CDR1 MNHEY and CDR2 SMNVEV come from the germline V gene (reference sequence). The CDR3 loop spans 15 amino acids. CDR3 amino acids: CASSSHRAGEETQYF. CDR3 DNA sequence: TGTGCCAGCAGTTCCCACCGAGCGGGAGAAGAGACCCAGTACTTC.

V is TRBV18 and J is TRBJ2-6; 11 nucleotides match TRBD1. Germline V gene lookup returns CDR1 KGHSH and CDR2 LQKENI. The CDR3 extends over 17 amino acids. V lost 3 bases, J lost 0 bases, and 1 base stayed unmatched. The CDR3: CASSPGTGGSGANVLTF. CDR3 nucleotides: TGTGCCAGCTCACCTGGGACAGGGGGCTCTGGGGCCAACGTCCTGACTTTC.

Comment on this clone: Other nucleotide sequences from this sample produce the same CDR3. This CDR3 is CASSQGRGNTIYF. In nucleotides, the CDR3 is TGTGCCAGCAGCCAAGGCAGGGGAAACACCATATATTTT. This chain joins TRBV3-1 (or the pseudogene TRBV3-2) and TRBJ1-3; D remains ambiguous. Germline loops: CDR1 LGHDT, CDR2 YNNKEL (reference sequence). The V end lost 1 base, the J end lost 4 bases, and 5 bases lay between the germline ends. The CDR3 sequence is 13 residues long.

CDR3 region: CASSPSGTGPYEQYF. CDR3 coding DNA: TGCGCCAGCAGCCCTTCCGGGACAGGGCCCTACGAGCAGTACTTC. V usage is TRBV5-1 and J usage is TRBJ2-7; 9 bases line up with TRBD1. This CDR3 spans 15 amino acids. CDR1 is SGHRS, CDR2 YFSETQ, per germline. Unmatched junction bases numbered 7, after V lost 4 bases and J lost 2 bases.

The chain uses TRBV9 and TRBJ2-1, with D tentatively TRBD1 (6 bases). V was trimmed by 5 bases and J by 9 bases, leaving 12 bases between them. This CDR3 region has 12 residues. In germline, CDR1 is SGDLS, CDR2 YYNGEE. The CDR3 region has the DNA TGTGCCAGCAGTCCCCAGGGGAGTGAGCAGTTCTTC. Its translation: CASSPQGSEQFF.